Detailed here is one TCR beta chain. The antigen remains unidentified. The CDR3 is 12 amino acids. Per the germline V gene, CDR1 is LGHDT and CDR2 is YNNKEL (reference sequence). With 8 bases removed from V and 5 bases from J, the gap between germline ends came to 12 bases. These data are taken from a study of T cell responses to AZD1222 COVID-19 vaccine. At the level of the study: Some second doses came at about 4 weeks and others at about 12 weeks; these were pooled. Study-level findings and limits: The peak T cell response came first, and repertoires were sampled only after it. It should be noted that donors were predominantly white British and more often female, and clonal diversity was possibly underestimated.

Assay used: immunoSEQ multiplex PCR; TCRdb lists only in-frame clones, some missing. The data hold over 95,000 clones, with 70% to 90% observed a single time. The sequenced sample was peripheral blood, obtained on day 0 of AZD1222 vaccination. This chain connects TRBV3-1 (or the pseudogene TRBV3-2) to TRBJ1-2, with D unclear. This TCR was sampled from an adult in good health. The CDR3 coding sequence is TGTGCCAGCTCAAACCGGGAGTATGGCTACACCTTC. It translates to CASSNREYGYTF.